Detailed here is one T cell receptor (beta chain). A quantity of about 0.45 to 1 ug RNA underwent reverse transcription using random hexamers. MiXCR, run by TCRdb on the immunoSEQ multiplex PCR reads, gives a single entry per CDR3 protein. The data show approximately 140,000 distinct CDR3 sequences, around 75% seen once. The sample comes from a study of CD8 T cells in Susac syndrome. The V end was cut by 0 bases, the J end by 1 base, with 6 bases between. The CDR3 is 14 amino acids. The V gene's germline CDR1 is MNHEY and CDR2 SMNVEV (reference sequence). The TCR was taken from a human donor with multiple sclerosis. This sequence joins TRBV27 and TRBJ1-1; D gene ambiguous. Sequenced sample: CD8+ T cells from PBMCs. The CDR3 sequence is CASSLSSPNTEAFF. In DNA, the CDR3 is TGTGCCAGCAGTTTATCGTCCCCGAACACTGAAGCTTTCTTT.